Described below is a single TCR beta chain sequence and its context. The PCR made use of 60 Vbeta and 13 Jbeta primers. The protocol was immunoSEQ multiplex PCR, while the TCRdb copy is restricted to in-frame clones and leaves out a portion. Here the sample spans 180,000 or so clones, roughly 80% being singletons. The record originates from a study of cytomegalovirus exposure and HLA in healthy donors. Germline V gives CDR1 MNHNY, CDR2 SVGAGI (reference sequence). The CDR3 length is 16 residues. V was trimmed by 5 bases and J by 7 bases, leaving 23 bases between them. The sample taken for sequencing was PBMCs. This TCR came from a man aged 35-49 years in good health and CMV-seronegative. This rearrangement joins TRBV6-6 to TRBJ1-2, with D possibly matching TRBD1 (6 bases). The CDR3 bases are TGTGCCAGCAGTGCACTTGTCCCAGGGGATCTGTTTGGCTACACCTTC. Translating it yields CASSALVPGDLFGYTF.